This T cell receptor (beta chain) was captured by sequencing in a study of glioma-infiltrating T cells after dendritic cell vaccination. The wider study: Dendritic cells derived from monocytes and pulsed with autologous tumor lysate formed the vaccine. Study-level results: Complete blood and tumor specimen sets were limited to few patients. Estimated pretreatment TIL content predicted outcome after dendritic cell vaccination.

This CDR3 contains 16 residues. J was trimmed by 4 bases and V by 5 bases; bases with no gene match: 13. Germline CDR1 LNHDA, CDR2 SQIVND (reference sequence). Regarding this clone: Its antigen is undetermined.

Amplification used 60 V beta primers and 13 J beta primers. Measured with immunoSEQ multiplex PCR; TCRdb has only the in-frame clones, and not every one. The sample has fewer than 75,000 clones, 81% seen once. The sequences come from blood, collected before dendritic cell vaccination. The receptor was derived from a human donor with glioblastoma. The rearrangement uses TRBV19 and TRBJ1-2; TRBD1 matches 7 bases. CDR3 in amino acids: CASSPEGNRGGYGYTF. CDR3 DNA sequence: TGTGCCAGTAGTCCGGAAGGGAACAGGGGTGGCTATGGCTACACCTTC.